Shown below are 13 T cell receptor beta chains from a single sample sequenced in a study of shared clonotypes between healthy human individuals. Generated by immunoSEQ multiplex PCR, the TCRdb table keeps only in-frame clones and is missing some. The sample includes more than 550,000 clones, 92% seen only once; the top ten take approximately 25%. Selected positively for CCR7 and CD45RO-negative, naive CD8 cells excluded terminally differentiated effector memory CD45RA+ cells. Input material: naive CD8+ T cells sorted from blood. The receptors shown here come from a man in his thirties or forties in good health.

This sequence joins TRBV10-2 and TRBJ2-3; maybe TRBD2 (5 bases). The V and J ends lost 2 bases and 5 bases respectively, with 17 bases between them. Germline V gene lookup returns CDR1 WSHSY and CDR2 SAAADI. The CDR3 extends over 16 amino acids. CDR3 loop: CASSERAAGGIDTQYF. The DNA of the CDR3 is TGCGCCAGCAGTGAGAGAGCAGCCGGAGGTATAGATACGCAGTATTTT.

The chain recombines TRBV30 with TRBJ2-1, with a weak D call TRBD1 (6 bases). The CDR3 sequence is 14 residues long. CDR1 and CDR2 (germline): GTSNPN, SVGIG (reference sequence). V was cut by 4 bases and J by 2 bases, with 12 bases left in between. CDR3 region: CAWKGVGAYNEQFF. The DNA of the CDR3 is TGTGCCTGGAAGGGGGTCGGGGCCTACAATGAGCAGTTCTTC.

Comments on this clone: Other DNA variants within this sample encode the same CDR3. The CDR3 DNA is TGTGCCAGCAGCACTAGTGGCTACGAGCAGTACTTC. Translated, it gives CASSTSGYEQYF. The chain uses TRBV7-2 and TRBJ2-7, with D maybe TRBD2 (5 bases). Trimming cost V 5 bases and J 3 bases, with 8 bases left between them. This CDR3 comprises 12 residues. Germline V lookup: CDR1 SGHTA, CDR2 FQGNSA.

The chain carries TRBV25-1 and TRBJ2-1, with unresolved D. Germline CDR1 is MGHDK and CDR2 is SYGVNS. Trimming pared 6 bases from V and 4 bases from J, leaving 10 bases between. The CDR3 sequence is 13 residues long. CDR3 loop: CASSPRRYNEQFF. CDR3 nucleotide sequence: TGTGCCAGCAGCCCTAGGCGGTACAATGAGCAGTTCTTC.

V usage is TRBV9 and J usage is TRBJ2-2; tentative D call: TRBD2 (5 bases). V lost 0 bases to trimming and J lost 6 bases, with 12 bases between them. The germline V gene has CDR1 SGDLS and CDR2 YYNGEE. The CDR3 contains 15 residues. The CDR3 DNA is TGTGCCAGCAGCGTAGGAGGGTTTCCCCCCGGGGAGCTGTTTTTT. It encodes CASSVGGFPPGELFF.

The CDR3 region is CASSLHRAYEQYF. DNA of the CDR3: TGTGCCAGCAGCCTTCACCGGGCTTACGAGCAGTACTTC. The V and J genes are TRBV4-2 and TRBJ2-7; D is uncertain. Germline-derived CDR1 and CDR2 are LGHNA and YNFKEQ. V lost 4 bases and J lost 4, with 11 bases in between. The CDR3 has 13 amino acids.

Details on this clone: This sample includes further DNA sequences coding for the same CDR3. The V gene is TRBV9, the J gene TRBJ2-1; D gene uncertain. Germline V gene lookup returns CDR1 SGDLS and CDR2 YYNGEE. V lost 0 bases and J 8 bases, leaving 3 bases between the germline ends. This CDR3 comprises 11 residues. The DNA for the CDR3 is TGTGCCAGCAGCGTAGCAGATGAGCAGTTCTTC. This encodes CASSVADEQFF.

This clone was seen only once. The chain employs TRBV7-9 and TRBJ1-5; 9 bases are a match to TRBD1. Germline lookup yields CDR1 SEHNR and CDR2 FQNEAQ (reference sequence). The CDR3 totals 16 residues. J gave up 0 bases and V 5 bases, and 5 bases lay outside the gene matches. CDR3 amino acids: CASSPWTGDSNQPQHF. The CDR3 coding sequence is TGTGCCAGCAGCCCATGGACAGGGGATAGCAATCAGCCCCAGCATTTT.

The chain has TRBV11-2 and TRBJ1-4; D gene unclear. Germline loops: CDR1 SGHAT, CDR2 FQNNGV. The CDR3 contains 16 residues. Trimming removed 0 bases at V and 0 bases at J, with 8 bases between. The CDR3 loop is CASSLDRRSTNEKLFF. The CDR3, as DNA: TGTGCCAGCAGCTTAGATCGAAGGTCAACTAATGAAAAACTGTTTTTT.

This chain joins TRBV19 and TRBJ2-7, with a weak D call TRBD1 (5 bases). The CDR3 contains 14 residues. With 3 bases removed from V and 3 bases from J, the gap between germline ends came to 12 bases. CDR1 is LNHDA, CDR2 SQIVND, per germline (reference sequence). The CDR3 here is CASSIGPQGYEQYF. Here the CDR3 DNA reads TGTGCCAGTAGTATCGGACCCCAGGGCTACGAGCAGTACTTC.

A word on this clone: A single base separates this from a much larger clone, so it may be a read error. Other DNA sequences of this sample code for an identical CDR3. The V and J genes are TRBV27 and TRBJ2-2; D is undetermined. The V gene lost 4 bases and the J gene lost 2 bases, with 2 bases spanning the gap. Germline V gene lookup returns CDR1 MNHEY and CDR2 SMNVEV (reference sequence). CDR3 length equals 12 residues. CDR3 in amino acids: CASSSNTGELFF. The CDR3 DNA reads as TGTGCCAGCAGTTCCAACACCGGGGAGCTGTTTTTT.

This chain links TRBV28 with TRBJ1-4; D gene ambiguous. Germline V gene lookup returns CDR1 MDHEN and CDR2 SYDVKM. V dropped 7 bases and J dropped 8 bases, with 20 bases sitting between them. The CDR3 runs 15 residues. CDR3 in amino acids: CASTSFRPRLEKLFF. The CDR3 DNA follows: TGTGCCAGCACCTCCTTTAGGCCGCGGCTCGAAAAACTGTTTTTT.

This clone was counted between two and nine times. This chain connects TRBV2 to TRBJ2-7; no definite D call. CDR1 and CDR2 from the germline V gene are SNHLY and FYNNEI. The CDR3 runs 15 residues. V shed 4 bases and J shed 5 bases, with 18 bases lying between them. This CDR3 is CASSVEPSRRHEQYF. Here the CDR3 DNA reads TGTGCCAGCAGTGTGGAGCCCTCCCGGCGGCACGAGCAGTACTTC.